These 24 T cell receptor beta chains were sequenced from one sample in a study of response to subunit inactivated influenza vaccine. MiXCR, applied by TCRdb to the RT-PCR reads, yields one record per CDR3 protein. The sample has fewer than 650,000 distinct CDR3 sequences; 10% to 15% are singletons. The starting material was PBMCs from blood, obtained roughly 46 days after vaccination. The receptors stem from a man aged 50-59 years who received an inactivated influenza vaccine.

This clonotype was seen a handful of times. The CDR3 is CASSQDSRQGKTQYF. The DNA of the CDR3 is TGCGCCAGCAGCCAAGATTCAAGACAGGGAAAGACCCAGTACTTC. This rearrangement joins TRBV4-3 to TRBJ2-5; 7 nucleotides agree with TRBD1. This CDR3 has 15 amino acids. Germline CDR1 and CDR2: LGHNA and YSLEER. The junction had 7 bases not matched to a gene; V was cut back by 0 bases and J by 6 bases.

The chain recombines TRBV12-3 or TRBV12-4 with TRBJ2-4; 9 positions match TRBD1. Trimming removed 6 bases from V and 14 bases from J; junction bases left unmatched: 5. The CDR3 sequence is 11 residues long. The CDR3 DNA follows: TGTGCCAGCAGCCCCCGGGACAGGGAGTACTTC. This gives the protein CASSPRDREYF.

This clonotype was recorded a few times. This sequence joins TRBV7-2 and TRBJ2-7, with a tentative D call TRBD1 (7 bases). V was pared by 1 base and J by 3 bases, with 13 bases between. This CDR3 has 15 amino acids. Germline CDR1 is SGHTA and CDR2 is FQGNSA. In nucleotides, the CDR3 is TGTGCCAGCAGCTTAGTGGCAGGGGGGAGCTACGAGCAGTACTTC. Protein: CASSLVAGGSYEQYF.

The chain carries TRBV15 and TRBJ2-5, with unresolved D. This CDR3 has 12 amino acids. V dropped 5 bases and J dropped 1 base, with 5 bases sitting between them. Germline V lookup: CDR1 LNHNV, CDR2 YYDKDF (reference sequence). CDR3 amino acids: CATSGPQETQYF. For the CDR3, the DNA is TGTGCCACCAGCGGCCCCCAAGAGACCCAGTACTTC. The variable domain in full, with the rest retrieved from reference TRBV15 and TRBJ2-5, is DAMVIQNPRYQVTQFGKPVTLSCSQTLNHNVMYWYQQKSSQAPKLLFHYYDKDFNNEADTPDNFQSRRPNTSFCFLDIRSPGLGDTAMYLCATSGPQETQYFGPGTRLLVL.

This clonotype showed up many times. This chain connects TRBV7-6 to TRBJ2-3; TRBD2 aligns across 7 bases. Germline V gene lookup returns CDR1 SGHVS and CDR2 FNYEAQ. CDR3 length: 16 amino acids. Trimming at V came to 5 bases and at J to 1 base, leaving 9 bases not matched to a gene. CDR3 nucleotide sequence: TGTGCCAGCAGCGCTGGGACTACGCGGGGCACAGATACGCAGTATTTT. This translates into CASSAGTTRGTDTQYF.

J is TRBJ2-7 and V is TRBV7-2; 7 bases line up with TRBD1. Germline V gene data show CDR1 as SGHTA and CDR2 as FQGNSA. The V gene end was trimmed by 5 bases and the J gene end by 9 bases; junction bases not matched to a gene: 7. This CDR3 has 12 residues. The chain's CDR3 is CASSKTGVGQYF. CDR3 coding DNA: TGTGCCAGCAGCAAAACAGGGGTGGGGCAGTACTTC.

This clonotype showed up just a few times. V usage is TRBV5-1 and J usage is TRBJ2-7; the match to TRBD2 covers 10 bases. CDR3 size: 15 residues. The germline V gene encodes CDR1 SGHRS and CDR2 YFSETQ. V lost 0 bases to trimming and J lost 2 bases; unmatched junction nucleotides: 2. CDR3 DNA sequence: TGCGCCAGCAGCTTGGAGCGGGGGGGCCCCTACGAGCAGTACTTC. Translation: CASSLERGGPYEQYF.

In nucleotides, the CDR3 is TGTGCCAGCAGCAGGAGGTCGGACAACCTACTAGCCAAAAACATTCAGTACTTC. Residues: CASSRRSDNLLAKNIQYF. V and J are TRBV5-4 and TRBJ2-4, with D perhaps assigned TRBD1 or TRBD2 (5 bases each). V shed 4 bases and J shed 0 bases, with 20 bases lying between them. The CDR3 has 18 amino acids. The germline V gene has CDR1 SGHNT and CDR2 YYREEE (reference sequence).

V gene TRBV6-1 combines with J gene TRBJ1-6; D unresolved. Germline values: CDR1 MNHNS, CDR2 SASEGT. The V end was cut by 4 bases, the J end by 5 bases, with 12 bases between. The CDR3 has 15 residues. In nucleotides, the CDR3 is TGTGCCAGCAGTGCCTCCCGTCCCGATAATTCACCCCTCCACTTT. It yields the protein CASSASRPDNSPLHF.

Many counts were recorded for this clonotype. CDR3 sequence: CASSPEQGFHEKLFF. Written as DNA, the CDR3 is TGTGCCAGCAGCCCCGAACAGGGGTTCCATGAAAAACTGTTTTTT. The chain combines TRBV7-8 with TRBJ1-4; 7 positions match TRBD1. With 5 bases clipped from V and 6 bases from J, the junction kept 9 bases outside the gene matches. CDR1 is SGHVS, CDR2 FQNEAQ, per germline. This CDR3 is 15 amino acids long.

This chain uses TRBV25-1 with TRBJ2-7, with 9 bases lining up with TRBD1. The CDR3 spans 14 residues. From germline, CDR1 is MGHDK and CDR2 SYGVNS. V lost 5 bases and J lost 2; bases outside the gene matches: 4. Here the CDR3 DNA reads TGTGCCAGCAGTACAGGGGGCCGAACCTACGAGCAGTACTTC. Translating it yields CASSTGGRTYEQYF.

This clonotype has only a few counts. CDR3 protein: CASSLAPGGEKLFF. The CDR3 DNA reads as TGTGCCAGCAGTTTAGCCCCTGGCGGTGAAAAACTGTTTTTT. The chain links TRBV12-3 or TRBV12-4 to TRBJ1-4; D remains unclear. V was cut by 0 bases and J by 7 bases, with 9 bases left in between. The CDR3 consists of 14 residues.

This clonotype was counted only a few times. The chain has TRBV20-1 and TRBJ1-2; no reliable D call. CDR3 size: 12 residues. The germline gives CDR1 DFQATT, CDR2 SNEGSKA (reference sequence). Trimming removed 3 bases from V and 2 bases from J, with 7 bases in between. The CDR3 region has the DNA TGCAGTGCTAGGAACAGAAACTATGGCTACACCTTC. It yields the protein CSARNRNYGYTF.

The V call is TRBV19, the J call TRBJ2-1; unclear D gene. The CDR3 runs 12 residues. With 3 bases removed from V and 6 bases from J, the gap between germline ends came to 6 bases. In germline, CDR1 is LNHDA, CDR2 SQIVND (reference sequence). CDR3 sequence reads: CASSMLGNEQFF. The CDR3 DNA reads TGTGCCAGTAGTATGCTAGGCAATGAGCAGTTCTTC.

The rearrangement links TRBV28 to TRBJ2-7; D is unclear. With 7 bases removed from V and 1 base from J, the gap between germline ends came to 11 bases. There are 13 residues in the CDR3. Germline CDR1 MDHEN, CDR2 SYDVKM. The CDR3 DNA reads TGTGCCAGCACACAGCAGCAGTCCTACGAGCAGTACTTC. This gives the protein CASTQQQSYEQYF.

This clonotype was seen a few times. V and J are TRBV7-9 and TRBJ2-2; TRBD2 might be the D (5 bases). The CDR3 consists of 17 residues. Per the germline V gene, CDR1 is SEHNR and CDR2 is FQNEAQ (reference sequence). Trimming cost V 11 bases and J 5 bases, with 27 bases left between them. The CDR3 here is CAPSPSGRGIYTGELFF. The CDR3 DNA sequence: TGTGCCCCCTCCCCCTCGGGCAGAGGGATCTATACCGGGGAGCTGTTTTTT.

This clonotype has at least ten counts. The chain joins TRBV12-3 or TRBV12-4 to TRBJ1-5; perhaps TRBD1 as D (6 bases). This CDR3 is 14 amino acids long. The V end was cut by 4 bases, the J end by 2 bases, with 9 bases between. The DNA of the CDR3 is TGTGCCAGCAGTTCACAGGGTGGCAATCAGCCCCAGCATTTT. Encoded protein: CASSSQGGNQPQHF.

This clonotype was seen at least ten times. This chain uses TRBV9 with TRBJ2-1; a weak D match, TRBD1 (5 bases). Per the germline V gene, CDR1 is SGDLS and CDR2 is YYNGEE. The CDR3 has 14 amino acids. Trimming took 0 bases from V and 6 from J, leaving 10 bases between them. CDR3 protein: CASSVEGIGNEQFF. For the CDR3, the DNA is TGTGCCAGCAGCGTAGAGGGGATCGGCAATGAGCAGTTCTTC.

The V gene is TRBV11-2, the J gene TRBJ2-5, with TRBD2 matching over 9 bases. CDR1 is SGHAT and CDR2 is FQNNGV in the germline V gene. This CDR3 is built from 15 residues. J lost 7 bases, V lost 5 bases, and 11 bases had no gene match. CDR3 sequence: CASSADSGSSGTQYF. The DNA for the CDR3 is TGTGCCAGCAGCGCGGATAGCGGGAGTAGCGGGACCCAGTACTTC.

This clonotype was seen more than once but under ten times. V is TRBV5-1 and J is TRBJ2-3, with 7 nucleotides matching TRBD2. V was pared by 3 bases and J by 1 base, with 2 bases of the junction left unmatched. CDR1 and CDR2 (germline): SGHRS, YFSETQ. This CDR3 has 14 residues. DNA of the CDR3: TGCGCCAGCAGCTGGGACTATGGCACAGATACGCAGTATTTT. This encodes CASSWDYGTDTQYF.

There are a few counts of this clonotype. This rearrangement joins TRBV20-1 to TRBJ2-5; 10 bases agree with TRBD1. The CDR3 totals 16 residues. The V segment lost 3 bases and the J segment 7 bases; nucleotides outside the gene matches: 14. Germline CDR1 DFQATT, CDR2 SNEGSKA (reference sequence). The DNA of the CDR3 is TGCAGTGCTAGGGCGGTCGACAGGGGGCTAATGGGGACCCAGTACTTC. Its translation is CSARAVDRGLMGTQYF.

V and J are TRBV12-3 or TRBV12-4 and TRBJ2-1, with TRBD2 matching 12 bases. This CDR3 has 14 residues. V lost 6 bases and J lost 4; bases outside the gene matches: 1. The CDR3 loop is CASRTSGGYNEQFF. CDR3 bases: TGTGCCAGCAGGACTAGCGGGGGATACAATGAGCAGTTCTTC.

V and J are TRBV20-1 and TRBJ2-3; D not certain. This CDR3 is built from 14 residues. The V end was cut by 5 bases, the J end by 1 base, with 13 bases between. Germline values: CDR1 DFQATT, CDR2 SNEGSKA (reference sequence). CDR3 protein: CSALRVLGTDTQYF. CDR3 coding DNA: TGCAGTGCTCTCAGAGTGTTAGGCACAGATACGCAGTATTTT.

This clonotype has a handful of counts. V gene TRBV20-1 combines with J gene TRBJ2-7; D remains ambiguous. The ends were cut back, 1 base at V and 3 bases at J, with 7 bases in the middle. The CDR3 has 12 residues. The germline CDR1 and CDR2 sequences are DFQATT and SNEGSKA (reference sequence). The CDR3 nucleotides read TGCAGTGCTAGAGGGCCCTTCTACGAGCAGTACTTC. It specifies CSARGPFYEQYF.